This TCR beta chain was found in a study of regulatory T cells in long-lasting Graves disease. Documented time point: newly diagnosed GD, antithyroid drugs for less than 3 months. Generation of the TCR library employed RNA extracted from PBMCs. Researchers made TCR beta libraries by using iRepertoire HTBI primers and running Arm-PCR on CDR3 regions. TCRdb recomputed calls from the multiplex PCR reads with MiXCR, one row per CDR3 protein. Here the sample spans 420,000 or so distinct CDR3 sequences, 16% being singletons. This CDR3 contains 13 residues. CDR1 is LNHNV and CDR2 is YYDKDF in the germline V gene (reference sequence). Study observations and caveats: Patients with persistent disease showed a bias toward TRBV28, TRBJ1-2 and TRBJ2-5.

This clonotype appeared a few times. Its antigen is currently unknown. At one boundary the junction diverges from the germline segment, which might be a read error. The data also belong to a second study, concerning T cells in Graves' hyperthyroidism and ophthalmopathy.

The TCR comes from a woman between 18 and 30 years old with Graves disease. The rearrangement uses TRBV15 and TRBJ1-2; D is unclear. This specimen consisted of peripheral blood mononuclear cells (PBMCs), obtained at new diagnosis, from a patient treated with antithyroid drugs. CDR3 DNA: TGTGCCACCAGCAGAGCCAGTAACTATGGCTACGCCTTC. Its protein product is CATSRASNYGYAF.